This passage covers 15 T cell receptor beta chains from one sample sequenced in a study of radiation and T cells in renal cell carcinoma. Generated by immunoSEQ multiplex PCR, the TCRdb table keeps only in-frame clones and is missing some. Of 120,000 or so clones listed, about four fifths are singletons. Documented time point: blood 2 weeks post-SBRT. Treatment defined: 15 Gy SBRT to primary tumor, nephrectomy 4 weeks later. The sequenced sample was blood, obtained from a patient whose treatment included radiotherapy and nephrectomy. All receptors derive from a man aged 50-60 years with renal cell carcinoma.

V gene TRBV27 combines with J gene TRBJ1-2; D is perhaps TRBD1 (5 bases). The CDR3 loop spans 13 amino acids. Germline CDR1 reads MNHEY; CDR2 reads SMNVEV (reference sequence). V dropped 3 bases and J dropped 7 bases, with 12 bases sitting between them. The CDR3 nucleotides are TGTGCCAGCAGTTTGGGGCCAGGGTTTGGCTACACCTTC. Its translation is CASSLGPGFGYTF.

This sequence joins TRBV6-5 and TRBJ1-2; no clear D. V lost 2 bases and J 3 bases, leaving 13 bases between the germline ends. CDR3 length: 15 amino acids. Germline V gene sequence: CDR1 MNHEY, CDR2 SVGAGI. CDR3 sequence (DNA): TGTGCCAGCAGTTACGGTGCAGCATCCTACTATGGCTACACCTTC. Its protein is CASSYGAASYYGYTF.

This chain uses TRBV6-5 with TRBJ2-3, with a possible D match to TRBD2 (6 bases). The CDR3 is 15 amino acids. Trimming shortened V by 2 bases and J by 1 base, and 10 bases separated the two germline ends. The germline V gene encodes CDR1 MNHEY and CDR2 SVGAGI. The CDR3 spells CASSYVASGTDTQYF. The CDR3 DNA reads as TGTGCCAGCAGTTACGTGGCTAGCGGCACAGATACGCAGTATTTT.

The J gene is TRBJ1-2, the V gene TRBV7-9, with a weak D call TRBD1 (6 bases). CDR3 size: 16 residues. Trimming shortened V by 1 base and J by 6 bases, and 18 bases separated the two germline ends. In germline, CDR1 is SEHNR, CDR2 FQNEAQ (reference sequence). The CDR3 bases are TGTGCCAGCAGCTTAGACAGGGTGCTACTGAGAGATGGCTACACCTTC. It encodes CASSLDRVLLRDGYTF.

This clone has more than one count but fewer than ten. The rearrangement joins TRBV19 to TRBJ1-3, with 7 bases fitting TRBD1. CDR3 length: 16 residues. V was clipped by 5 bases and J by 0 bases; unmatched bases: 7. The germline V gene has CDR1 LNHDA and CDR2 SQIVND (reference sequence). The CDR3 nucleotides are TGTGCCAGTAGTCCGCCGACAGGGTACTCTGGAAACACCATATATTTT. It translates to CASSPPTGYSGNTIYF.

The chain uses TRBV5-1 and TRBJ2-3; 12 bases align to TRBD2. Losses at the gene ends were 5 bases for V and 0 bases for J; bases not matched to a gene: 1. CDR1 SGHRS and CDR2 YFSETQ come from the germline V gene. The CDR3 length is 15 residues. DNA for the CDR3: TGCGCCAGCAGGACTAGCGGGGGTAGCACAGATACGCAGTATTTT. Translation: CASRTSGGSTDTQYF.

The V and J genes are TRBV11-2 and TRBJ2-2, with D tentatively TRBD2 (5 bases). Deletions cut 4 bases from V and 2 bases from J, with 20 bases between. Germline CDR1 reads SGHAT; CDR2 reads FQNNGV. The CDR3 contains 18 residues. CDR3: CASSSMGSWGVNTGELFF. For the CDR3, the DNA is TGTGCCAGCAGCTCCATGGGCAGTTGGGGAGTCAACACCGGGGAGCTGTTTTTT.

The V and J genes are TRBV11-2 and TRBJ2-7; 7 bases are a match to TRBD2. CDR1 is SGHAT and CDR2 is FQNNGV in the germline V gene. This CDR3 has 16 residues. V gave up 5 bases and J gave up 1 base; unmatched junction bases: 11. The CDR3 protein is CASSRLGGEGSYEQYF. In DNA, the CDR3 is TGTGCCAGCAGCCGCTTGGGAGGGGAGGGGTCCTACGAGCAGTACTTC.

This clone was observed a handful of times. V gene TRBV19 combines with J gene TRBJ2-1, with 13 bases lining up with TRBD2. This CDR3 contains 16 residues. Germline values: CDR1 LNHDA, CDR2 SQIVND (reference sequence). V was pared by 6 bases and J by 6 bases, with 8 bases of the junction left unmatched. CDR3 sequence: CASRTRTSGRGNEQFF. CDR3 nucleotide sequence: TGTGCCAGTAGGACCCGGACTAGCGGGAGAGGCAATGAGCAGTTCTTC.

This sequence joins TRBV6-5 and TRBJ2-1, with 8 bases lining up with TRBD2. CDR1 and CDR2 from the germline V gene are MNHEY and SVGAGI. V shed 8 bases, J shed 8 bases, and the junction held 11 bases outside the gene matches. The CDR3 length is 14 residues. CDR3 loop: CASVSGGGFDEQFF. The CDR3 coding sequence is TGTGCCAGCGTCTCGGGGGGGGGCTTCGATGAGCAGTTCTTC.

The CDR3 sequence is CASSPRGQGGGSPLHF. DNA of the CDR3: TGTGCCAGCTCACCGAGAGGACAGGGGGGTGGTTCACCCCTCCACTTT. J is TRBJ1-6 and V is TRBV18, with TRBD1 matching 10 bases. This CDR3 is 16 amino acids long. V gave up 3 bases and J gave up 9 bases; unmatched junction bases: 8. The germline CDR1 and CDR2 sequences are KGHSH and LQKENI.

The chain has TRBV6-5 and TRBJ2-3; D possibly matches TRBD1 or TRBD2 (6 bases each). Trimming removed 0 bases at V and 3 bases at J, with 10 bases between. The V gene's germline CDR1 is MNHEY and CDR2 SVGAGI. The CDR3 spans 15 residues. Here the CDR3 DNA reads TGTGCCAGCAGTTACTCCTGGAGGGGGACAGATACGCAGTATTTT. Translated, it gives CASSYSWRGTDTQYF.

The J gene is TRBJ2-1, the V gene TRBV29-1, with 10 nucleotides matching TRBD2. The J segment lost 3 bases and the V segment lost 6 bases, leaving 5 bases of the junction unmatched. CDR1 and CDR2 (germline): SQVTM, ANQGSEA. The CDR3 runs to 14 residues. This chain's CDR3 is CSVSGTSVYNEQFF. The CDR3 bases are TGCAGCGTGTCCGGGACTAGCGTCTACAATGAGCAGTTCTTC.

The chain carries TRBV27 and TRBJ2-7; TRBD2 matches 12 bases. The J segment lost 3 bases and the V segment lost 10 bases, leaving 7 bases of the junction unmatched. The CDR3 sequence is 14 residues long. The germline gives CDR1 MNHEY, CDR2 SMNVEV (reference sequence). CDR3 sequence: CANFPGLAGYEQYF. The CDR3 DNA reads TGTGCCAACTTTCCGGGACTAGCGGGCTACGAGCAGTACTTC.

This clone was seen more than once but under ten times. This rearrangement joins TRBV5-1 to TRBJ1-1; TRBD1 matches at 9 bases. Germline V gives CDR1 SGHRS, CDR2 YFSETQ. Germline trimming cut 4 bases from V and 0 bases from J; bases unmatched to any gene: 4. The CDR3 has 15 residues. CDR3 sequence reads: CASSPGQGMNTEAFF. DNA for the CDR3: TGCGCCAGCAGCCCAGGACAGGGGATGAACACTGAAGCTTTCTTT.